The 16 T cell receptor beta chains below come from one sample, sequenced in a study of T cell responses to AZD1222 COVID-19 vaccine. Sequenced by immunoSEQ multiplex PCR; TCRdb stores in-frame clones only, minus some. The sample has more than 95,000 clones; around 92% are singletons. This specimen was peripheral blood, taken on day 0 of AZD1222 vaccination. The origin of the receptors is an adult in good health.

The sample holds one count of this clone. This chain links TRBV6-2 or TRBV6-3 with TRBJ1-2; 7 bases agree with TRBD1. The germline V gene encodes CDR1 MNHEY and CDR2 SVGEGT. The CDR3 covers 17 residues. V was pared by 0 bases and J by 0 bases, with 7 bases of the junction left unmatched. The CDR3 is CASSYSPGTATNYGYTF. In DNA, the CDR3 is TGTGCCAGCAGTTACTCACCCGGGACAGCTACTAACTATGGCTACACCTTC.

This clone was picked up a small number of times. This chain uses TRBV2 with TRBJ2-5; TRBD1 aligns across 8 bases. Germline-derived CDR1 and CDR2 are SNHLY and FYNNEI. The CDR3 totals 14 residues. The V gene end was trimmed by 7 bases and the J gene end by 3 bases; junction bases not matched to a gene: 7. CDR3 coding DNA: TGTGCCAGCATGAGGTCGACAGGGGAAGAGACCCAGTACTTC. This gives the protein CASMRSTGEETQYF.

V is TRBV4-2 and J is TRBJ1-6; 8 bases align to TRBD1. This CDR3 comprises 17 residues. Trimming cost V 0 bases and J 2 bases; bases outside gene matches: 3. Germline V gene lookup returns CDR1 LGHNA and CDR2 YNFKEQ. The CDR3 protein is CASSQDQGQAYNSPLHF. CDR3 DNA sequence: TGTGCCAGCAGCCAAGATCAGGGACAGGCCTATAATTCACCCCTCCACTTT.

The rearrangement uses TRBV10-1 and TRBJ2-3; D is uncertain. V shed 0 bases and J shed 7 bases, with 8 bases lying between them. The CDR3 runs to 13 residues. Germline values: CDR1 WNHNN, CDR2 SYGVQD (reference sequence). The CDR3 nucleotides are TGCGCCAGCAGTGAGTCGATGGTGAATACGCAGTATTTT. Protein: CASSESMVNTQYF.

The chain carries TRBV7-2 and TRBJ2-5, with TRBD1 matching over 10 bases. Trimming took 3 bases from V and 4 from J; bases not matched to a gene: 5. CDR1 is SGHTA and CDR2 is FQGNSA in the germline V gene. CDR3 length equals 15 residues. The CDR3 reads CASSLWTGGGETQYF. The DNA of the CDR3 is TGTGCCAGCAGCTTGTGGACAGGGGGAGGAGAGACCCAGTACTTC.

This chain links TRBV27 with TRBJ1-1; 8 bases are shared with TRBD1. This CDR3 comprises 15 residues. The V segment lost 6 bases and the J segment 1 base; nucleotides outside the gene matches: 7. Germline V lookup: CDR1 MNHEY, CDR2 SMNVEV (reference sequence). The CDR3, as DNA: TGTGCCAGCAGCCACCACAGGGGGAGGAACACTGAAGCTTTCTTT. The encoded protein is CASSHHRGRNTEAFF.

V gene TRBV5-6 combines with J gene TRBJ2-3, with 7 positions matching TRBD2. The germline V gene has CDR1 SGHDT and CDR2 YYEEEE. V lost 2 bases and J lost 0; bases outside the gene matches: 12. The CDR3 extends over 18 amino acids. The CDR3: CASSFVVGASGSTDTQYF. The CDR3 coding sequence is TGTGCCAGCAGCTTTGTCGTGGGTGCTAGCGGAAGCACAGATACGCAGTATTTT.

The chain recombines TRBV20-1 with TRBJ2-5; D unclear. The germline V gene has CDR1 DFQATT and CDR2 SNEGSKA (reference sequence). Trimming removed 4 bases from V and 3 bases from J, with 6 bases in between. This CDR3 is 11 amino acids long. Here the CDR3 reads CSANPEETQYF. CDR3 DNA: TGCAGTGCTAATCCCGAAGAGACCCAGTACTTC.

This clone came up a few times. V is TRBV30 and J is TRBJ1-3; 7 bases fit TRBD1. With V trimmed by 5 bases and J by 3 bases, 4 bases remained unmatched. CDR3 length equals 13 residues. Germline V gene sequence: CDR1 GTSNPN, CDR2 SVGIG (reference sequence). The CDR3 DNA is TGTGCCTGGGAACAGGGGAATGGAAACACCATATATTTT. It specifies CAWEQGNGNTIYF.

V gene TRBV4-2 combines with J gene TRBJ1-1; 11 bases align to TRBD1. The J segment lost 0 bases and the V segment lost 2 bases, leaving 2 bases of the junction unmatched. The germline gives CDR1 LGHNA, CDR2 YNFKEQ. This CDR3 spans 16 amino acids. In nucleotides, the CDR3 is TGTGCCAGCAGCCAACCGGGACAGGGGGTGAACACTGAAGCTTTCTTT. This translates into CASSQPGQGVNTEAFF.

CDR3 in amino acids: CASSTEGSEQYF. The CDR3 region has the DNA TGTGCCAGCTCTACTGAGGGGAGCGAGCAGTACTTC. The chain recombines TRBV18 with TRBJ2-7, with D perhaps assigned TRBD1 or TRBD2 (5 bases each). V lost 6 bases, J lost 6 bases, and 12 bases lay in between. CDR1 is KGHSH and CDR2 is LQKENI in the germline V gene. The CDR3 is made up of 12 amino acids.

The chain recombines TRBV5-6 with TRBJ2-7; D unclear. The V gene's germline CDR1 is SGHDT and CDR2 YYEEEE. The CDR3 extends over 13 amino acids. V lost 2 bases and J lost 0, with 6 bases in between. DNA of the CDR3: TGTGCCAGCAGCTTCCGCAACTCCTACGAGCAGTACTTC. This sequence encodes CASSFRNSYEQYF.

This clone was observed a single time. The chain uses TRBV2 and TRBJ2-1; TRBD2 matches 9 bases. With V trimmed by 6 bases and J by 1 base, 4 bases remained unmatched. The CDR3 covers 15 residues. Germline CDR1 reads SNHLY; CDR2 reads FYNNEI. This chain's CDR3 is CASRLTSGSYNEQFF. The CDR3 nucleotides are TGTGCCAGCAGACTAACTAGCGGGTCCTACAATGAGCAGTTCTTC.

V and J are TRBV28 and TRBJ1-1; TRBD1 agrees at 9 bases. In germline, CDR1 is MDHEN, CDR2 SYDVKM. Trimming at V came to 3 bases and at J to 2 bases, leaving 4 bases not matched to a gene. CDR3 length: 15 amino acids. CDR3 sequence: CASSLGQGVNTEAFF. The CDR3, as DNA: TGTGCCAGCAGTTTGGGACAGGGAGTTAACACTGAAGCTTTCTTT. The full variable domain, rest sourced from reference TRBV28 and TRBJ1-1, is DVKVTQSSRYLVKRTGEKVFLECVQDMDHENMFWYRQDPGLGLRLIYFSYDVKMKEKGDIPEGYSVSREKKERFSLILESASTNQTSMYLCASSLGQGVNTEAFFGQGTRLTVV.

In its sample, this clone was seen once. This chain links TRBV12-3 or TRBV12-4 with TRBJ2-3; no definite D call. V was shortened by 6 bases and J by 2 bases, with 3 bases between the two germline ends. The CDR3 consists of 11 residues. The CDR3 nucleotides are TGTGCCAGCAGGTCCACAGATACGCAGTATTTT. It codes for CASRSTDTQYF.

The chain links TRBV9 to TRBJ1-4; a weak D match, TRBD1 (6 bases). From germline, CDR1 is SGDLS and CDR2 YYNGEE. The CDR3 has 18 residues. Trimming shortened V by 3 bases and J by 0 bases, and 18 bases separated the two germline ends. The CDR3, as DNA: TGTGCCAGCAGCGGCAACCGAAGGGGGTCCACAACTAATGAAAAACTGTTTTTT. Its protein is CASSGNRRGSTTNEKLFF.